This T cell receptor (beta chain) stems from a study of cytomegalovirus exposure and HLA in healthy donors. Those who donated were healthy bone marrow donors. In nominal health when sampled, donors likely had unrecorded immune exposures nonetheless. The CDR3 loop spans 15 amino acids. In germline, CDR1 is LNHNV, CDR2 YYDKDF (reference sequence). V shed 7 bases and J 1 base; nucleotides not matched to a gene: 5. Details on this clone: Antigen unknown.

A multiplex PCR was run with 60 Vbeta primers and 13 Jbeta primers. Using immunoSEQ multiplex PCR, the repertoire was profiled, and TCRdb retains in-frame clones only, with some absent. The profile covers about 160,000 clones, with about 71% appearing a single time and less than 3.5% taken by the ten largest. Notes on the study in general: In a later analysis, the majority of CMV-associated beta chains seemingly showed HLA restriction. In a later analysis, a missense DCLRE1C variant was linked to TCR beta V- and J-gene trimming.

Specimen: PBMCs. The chain links TRBV15 to TRBJ2-3, with 10 bases fitting TRBD2. The receptor was isolated from a woman aged 35 to 49 in good health and CMV-seropositive. In DNA form, the CDR3 reads TGTGCCACCATAGCCGGGACTAGCGGCACAGATACGCAGTATTTT. This codes for CATIAGTSGTDTQYF.